What follows is one T cell receptor (beta chain) and its context. This sample was included in a study of patients and donors after allogeneic stem cell transplantation. TCRdb called the RT-PCR reads again in MiXCR, with one record for every CDR3 protein. The sample has about 230,000 distinct CDR3 sequences, 12% to 15% seen once; the top ten hold about 9.9%. Per the germline V gene, CDR1 is SGHRS and CDR2 is YFSETQ. With V trimmed by 3 bases and J by 3 bases, 10 bases remained unmatched. The CDR3 spans 18 residues. Sequencing used blood, either unsorted or a sorted T cell fraction (not recorded which). This receptor was obtained from a human donor who was either an allogeneic HSCT recipient or a stem cell or donor lymphocyte infusion donor (not recorded which). It is not recorded whose cells these are; they may come from a transplant donor. The chain employs TRBV5-1 and TRBJ2-3; 13 nucleotides line up with TRBD2. The CDR3, as DNA: TGCGCCAGCAGCTACAATCCGGGACTAGCGGGGATTACAGATACGCAGTATTTT. Translating gives CASSYNPGLAGITDTQYF.